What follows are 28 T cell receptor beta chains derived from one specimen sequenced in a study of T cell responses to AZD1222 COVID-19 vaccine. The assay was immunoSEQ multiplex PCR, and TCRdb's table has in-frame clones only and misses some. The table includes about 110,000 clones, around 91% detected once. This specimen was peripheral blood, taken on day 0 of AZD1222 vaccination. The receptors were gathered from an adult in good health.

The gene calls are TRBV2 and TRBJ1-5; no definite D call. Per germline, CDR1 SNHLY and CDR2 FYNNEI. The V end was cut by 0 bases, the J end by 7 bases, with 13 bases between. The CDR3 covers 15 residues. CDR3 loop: CASSEALATAQPQHF. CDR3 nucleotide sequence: TGTGCCAGCAGTGAAGCGCTAGCAACAGCCCAGCCCCAGCATTTT.

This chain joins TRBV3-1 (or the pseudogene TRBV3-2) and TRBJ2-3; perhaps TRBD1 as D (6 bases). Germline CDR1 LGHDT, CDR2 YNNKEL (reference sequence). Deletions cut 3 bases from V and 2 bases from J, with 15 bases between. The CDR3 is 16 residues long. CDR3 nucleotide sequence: TGTGCCAGCAGCCACCCTCTCGGGACAATCACAGATACGCAGTATTTT. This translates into CASSHPLGTITDTQYF.

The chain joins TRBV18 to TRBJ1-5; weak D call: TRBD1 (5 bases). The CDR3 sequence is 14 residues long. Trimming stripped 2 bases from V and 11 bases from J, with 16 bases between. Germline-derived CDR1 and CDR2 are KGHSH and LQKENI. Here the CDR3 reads CASSPNPEGSAQHF. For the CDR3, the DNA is TGTGCCAGCTCACCAAATCCAGAGGGGTCAGCCCAGCATTTT.

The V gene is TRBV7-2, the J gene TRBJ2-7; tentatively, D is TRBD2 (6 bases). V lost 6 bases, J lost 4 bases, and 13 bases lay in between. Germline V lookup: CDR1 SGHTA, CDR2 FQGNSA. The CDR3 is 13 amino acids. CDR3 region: CASSRDFRYEQYF. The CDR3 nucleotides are TGTGCCAGCAGTCGGGACTTTCGTTACGAGCAGTACTTC.

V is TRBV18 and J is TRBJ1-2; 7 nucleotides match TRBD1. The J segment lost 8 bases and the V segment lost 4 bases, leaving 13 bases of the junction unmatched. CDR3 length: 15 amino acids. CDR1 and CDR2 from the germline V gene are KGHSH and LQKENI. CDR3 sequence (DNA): TGTGCCAGCTCACAGAAACGAGACAGGGCTGACGGCTACACCTTC. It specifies CASSQKRDRADGYTF.

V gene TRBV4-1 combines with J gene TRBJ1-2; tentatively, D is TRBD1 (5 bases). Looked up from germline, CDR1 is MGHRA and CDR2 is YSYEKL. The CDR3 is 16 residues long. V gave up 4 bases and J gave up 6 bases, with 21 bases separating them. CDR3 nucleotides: TGCGCCAGCAGCCCCACACCAGGGCGGGGAGGGGATGGCTACACCTTC. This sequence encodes CASSPTPGRGGDGYTF.

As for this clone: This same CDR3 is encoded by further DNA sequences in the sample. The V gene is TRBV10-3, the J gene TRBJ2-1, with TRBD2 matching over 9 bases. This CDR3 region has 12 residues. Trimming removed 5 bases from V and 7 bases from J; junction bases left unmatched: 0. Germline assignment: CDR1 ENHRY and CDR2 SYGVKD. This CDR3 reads CAISLAGNEQFF. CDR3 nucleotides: TGTGCCATCAGTCTAGCGGGGAATGAGCAGTTCTTC.

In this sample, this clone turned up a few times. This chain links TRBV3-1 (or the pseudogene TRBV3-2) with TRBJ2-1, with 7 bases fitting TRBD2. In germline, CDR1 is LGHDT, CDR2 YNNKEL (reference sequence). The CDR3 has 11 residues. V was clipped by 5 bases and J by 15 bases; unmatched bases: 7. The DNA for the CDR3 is TGTGCCAGCAGCTCCTCGACTAGCTCGTTCTTC. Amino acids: CASSSSTSSFF.

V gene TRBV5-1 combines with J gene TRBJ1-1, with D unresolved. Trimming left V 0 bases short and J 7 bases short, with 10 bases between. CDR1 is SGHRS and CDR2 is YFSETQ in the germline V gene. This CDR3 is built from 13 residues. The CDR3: CASSLALRGEAFF. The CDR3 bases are TGCGCCAGCAGCTTGGCCCTGCGGGGTGAAGCTTTCTTT.

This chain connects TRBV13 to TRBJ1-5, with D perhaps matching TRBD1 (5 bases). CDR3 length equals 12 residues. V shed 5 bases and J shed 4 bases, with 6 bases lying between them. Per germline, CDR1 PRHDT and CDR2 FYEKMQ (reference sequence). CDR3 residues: CASSAGNQPQHF. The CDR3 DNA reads TGTGCCAGCAGCGCAGGGAATCAGCCCCAGCATTTT.

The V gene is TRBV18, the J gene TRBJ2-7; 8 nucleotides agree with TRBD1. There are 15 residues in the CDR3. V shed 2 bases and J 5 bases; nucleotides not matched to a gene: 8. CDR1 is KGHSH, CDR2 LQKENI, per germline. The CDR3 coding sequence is TGTGCCAGCTCACCAATCGGACAGGGCAGCGACGAGCAGTACTTC. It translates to CASSPIGQGSDEQYF.

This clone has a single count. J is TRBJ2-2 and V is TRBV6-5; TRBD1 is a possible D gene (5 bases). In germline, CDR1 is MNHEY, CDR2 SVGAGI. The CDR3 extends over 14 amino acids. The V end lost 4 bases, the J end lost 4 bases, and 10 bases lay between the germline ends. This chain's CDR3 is CASSFQGITGELFF. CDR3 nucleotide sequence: TGTGCCAGCAGTTTTCAGGGTATCACCGGGGAGCTGTTTTTT.

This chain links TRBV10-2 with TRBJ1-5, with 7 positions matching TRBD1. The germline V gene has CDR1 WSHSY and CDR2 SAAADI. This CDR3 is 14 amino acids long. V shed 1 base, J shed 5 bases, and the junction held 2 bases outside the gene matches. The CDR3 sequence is CASSEWQGDQPQHF. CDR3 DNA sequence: TGCGCCAGCAGTGAGTGGCAGGGGGATCAGCCCCAGCATTTT.

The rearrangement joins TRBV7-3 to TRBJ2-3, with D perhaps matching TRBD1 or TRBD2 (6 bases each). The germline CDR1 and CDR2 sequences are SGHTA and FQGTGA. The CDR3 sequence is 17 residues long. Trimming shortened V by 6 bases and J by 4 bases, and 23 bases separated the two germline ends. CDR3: CASSPGAAGSSADTQYF. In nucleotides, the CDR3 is TGTGCCAGCAGTCCAGGGGCGGCGGGGAGTAGCGCAGATACGCAGTATTTT.

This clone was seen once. Written as DNA, the CDR3 is TGTGCCAGCAGCCGGACCAACCAGGGAAACACCATATATTTT. This translates into CASSRTNQGNTIYF. The chain has TRBV6-5 and TRBJ1-3; the D is unclear. Trimming removed 6 bases from V and 4 bases from J, with 13 bases in between. CDR3 length equals 14 residues. The germline V gene has CDR1 MNHEY and CDR2 SVGAGI.

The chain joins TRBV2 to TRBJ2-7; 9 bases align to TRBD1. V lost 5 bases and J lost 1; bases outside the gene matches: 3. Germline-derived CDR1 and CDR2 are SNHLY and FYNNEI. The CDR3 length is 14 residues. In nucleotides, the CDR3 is TGTGCCAGCAGTTATGGACAGGGGTCCTACGAGCAGTACTTC. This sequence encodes CASSYGQGSYEQYF.

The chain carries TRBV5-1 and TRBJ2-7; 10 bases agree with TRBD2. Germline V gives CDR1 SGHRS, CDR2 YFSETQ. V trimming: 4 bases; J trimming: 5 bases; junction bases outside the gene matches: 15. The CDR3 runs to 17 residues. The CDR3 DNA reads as TGCGCCAGCAGCCCCCTGGTAGTAGCGGGGGGCATCGACGAGCAGTACTTC. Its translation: CASSPLVVAGGIDEQYF. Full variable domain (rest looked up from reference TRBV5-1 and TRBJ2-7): KAGVTQTPRYLIKTRGQQVTLSCSPISGHRSVSWYQQTPGQGLQFLFEYFSETQRNKGNFPGRFSGRQFSNSRSEMNVSTLELGDSALYLCASSPLVVAGGIDEQYFGPGTRLTVT.

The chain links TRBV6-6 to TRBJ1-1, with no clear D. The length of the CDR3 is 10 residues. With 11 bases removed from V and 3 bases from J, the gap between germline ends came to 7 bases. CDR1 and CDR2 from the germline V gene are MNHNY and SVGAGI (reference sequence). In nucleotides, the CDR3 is TGTGCCGCGGCCTACACTGAAGCTTTCTTT. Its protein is CAAAYTEAFF.

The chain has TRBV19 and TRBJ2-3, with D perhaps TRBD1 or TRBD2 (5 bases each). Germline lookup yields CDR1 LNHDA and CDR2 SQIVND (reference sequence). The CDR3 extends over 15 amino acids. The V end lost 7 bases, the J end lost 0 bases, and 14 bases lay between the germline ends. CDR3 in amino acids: CASTNRGVSTDTQYF. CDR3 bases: TGTGCCAGTACAAACCGAGGGGTAAGCACAGATACGCAGTATTTT. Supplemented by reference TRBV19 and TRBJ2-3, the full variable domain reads DGGITQSPKYLFRKEGQNVTLSCEQNLNHDAMYWYRQDPGQGLRLIYYSQIVNDFQKGDIAEGYSVSREKKESFPLTVTSAQKNPTAFYLCASTNRGVSTDTQYFGPGTRLTVL.

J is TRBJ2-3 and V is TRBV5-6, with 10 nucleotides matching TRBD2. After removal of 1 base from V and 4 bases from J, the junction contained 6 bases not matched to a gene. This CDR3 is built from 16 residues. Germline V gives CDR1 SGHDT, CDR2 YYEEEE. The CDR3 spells CASSLFSGGVADTQYF. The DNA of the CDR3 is TGTGCCAGCAGCTTGTTCAGCGGGGGGGTAGCAGATACGCAGTATTTT.

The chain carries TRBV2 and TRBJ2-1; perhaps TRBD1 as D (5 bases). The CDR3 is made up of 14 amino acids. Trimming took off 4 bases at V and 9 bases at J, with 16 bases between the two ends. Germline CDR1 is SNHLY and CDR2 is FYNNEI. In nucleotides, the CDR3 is TGTGCCAGCAGTGCTATGACAGCAAGGAGTGAGCAGTTCTTC. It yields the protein CASSAMTARSEQFF.

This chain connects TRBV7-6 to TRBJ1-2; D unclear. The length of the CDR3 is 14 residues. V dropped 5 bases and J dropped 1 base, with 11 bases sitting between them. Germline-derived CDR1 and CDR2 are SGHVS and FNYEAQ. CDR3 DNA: TGTGCCAGCAGCCCCAGCAGACTTAACTATGGCTACACCTTC. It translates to CASSPSRLNYGYTF.

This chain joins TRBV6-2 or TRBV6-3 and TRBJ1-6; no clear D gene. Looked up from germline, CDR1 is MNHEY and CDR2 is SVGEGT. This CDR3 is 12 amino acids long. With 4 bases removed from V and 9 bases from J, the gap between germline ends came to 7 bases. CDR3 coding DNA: TGTGCCAGCAGTTTTGAGGGTTCACCCCTCCACTTT. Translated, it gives CASSFEGSPLHF.

CDR3 nucleotides: TGTGCCAGCAGCTTGGGGACCCCCGGAGATGGCTACACCTTC. Its protein product is CASSLGTPGDGYTF. The rearrangement links TRBV5-4 to TRBJ1-2; D gene uncertain. V was cut by 0 bases and J by 6 bases, with 12 bases left in between. Germline loops: CDR1 SGHNT, CDR2 YYREEE (reference sequence). The CDR3 length is 14 residues.

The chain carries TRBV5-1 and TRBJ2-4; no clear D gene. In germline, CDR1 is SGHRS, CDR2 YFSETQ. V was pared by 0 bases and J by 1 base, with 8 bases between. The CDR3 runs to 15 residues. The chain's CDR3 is CASSLGGSAKNIQYF. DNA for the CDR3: TGCGCCAGCAGCTTGGGTGGGTCCGCCAAAAACATTCAGTACTTC. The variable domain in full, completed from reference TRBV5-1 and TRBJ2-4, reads KAGVTQTPRYLIKTRGQQVTLSCSPISGHRSVSWYQQTPGQGLQFLFEYFSETQRNKGNFPGRFSGRQFSNSRSEMNVSTLELGDSALYLCASSLGGSAKNIQYFGAGTRLSVL.

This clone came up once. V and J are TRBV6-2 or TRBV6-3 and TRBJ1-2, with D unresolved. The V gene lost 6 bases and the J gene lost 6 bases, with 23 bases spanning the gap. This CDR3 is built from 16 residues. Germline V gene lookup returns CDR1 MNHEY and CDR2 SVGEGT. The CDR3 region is CASSRAPRVGFDGYTF. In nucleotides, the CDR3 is TGTGCCAGCAGCCGGGCCCCGAGAGTGGGTTTCGATGGCTACACCTTC.

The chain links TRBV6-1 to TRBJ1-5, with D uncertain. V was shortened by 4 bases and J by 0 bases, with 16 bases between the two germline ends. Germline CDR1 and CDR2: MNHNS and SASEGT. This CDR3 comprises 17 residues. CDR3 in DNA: TGTGCCAGCAGTGTAGACATATTCTTTTATAGCAATCAGCCCCAGCATTTT. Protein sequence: CASSVDIFFYSNQPQHF.

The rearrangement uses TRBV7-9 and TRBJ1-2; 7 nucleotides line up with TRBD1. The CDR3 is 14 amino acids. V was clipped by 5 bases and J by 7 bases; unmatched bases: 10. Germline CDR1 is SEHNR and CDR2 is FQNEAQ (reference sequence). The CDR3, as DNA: TGTGCCAGCAGCGCCCCGACGGACAGGCTTGGCTACACCTTC. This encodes CASSAPTDRLGYTF. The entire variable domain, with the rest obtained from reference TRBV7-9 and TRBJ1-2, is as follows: DTGVSQNPRHKITKRGQNVTFRCDPISEHNRLYWYRQTLGQGPEFLTYFQNEAQLEKSRLLSDRFSAERPKGSFSTLEIQRTEQGDSAMYLCASSAPTDRLGYTFGSGTRLTVV.